A single sample is the source of the 11 T cell receptor beta chains below, sequenced in a study of T cells in Graves' hyperthyroidism and ophthalmopathy. RNA transcripts yielded amplified TCR beta CDR3 regions. HTBI primers drove first-round RT-PCR of the TCR CDR3. TCRdb analysed the multiplex PCR reads with MiXCR anew, one entry per CDR3 protein. Of approximately 330,000 distinct CDR3 sequences in the sample, roughly 15% were seen once. Sequenced input: blood. The receptors originated from a woman aged 40 to 55 with Graves' ophthalmopathy.

This clonotype was seen many times. The chain recombines TRBV5-1 with TRBJ2-2, with 7 bases fitting TRBD1. The CDR3 sequence is 14 residues long. Looked up from germline, CDR1 is SGHRS and CDR2 is YFSETQ. V shed 10 bases, J shed 3 bases, and the junction held 9 bases outside the gene matches. The CDR3: CAASGTDYTGELFF. DNA of the CDR3: TGCGCCGCGTCCGGGACAGACTACACCGGGGAGCTGTTTTTT.

This clonotype was observed at least ten times. The chain couples TRBV28 to TRBJ2-7; 8 bases agree with TRBD1. Losses at the gene ends were 7 bases for V and 7 bases for J; bases not matched to a gene: 6. The germline gives CDR1 MDHEN, CDR2 SYDVKM. The CDR3 length is 12 residues. The CDR3 DNA follows: TGTGCCAGCAAGTTCCGACAGGGGGAGCAGTACTTC. Translating gives CASKFRQGEQYF.

In this sample, this clonotype turned up many times. This chain uses TRBV7-8 with TRBJ1-4; TRBD1 aligns across 8 bases. The CDR3 is 15 amino acids. The V gene end was trimmed by 5 bases and the J gene end by 7 bases; junction bases not matched to a gene: 9. The germline V gene encodes CDR1 SGHVS and CDR2 FQNEAQ. CDR3 region: CASSPQTGVSEKLFF. The CDR3 DNA reads TGTGCCAGCAGCCCCCAGACAGGGGTTAGTGAAAAACTGTTTTTT.

This clonotype showed up many times. The genes are TRBV6-1 and TRBJ2-3, with D possibly matching TRBD2 (7 bases). V was pared by 10 bases and J by 2 bases, with 19 bases between. Germline-derived CDR1 and CDR2 are MNHNS and SASEGT. The length of the CDR3 is 15 residues. The CDR3 region is CATGALAGLTDTQYF. The DNA of the CDR3 is TGTGCCACAGGGGCATTAGCGGGCCTCACAGATACGCAGTATTTT.

The rearrangement links TRBV20-1 to TRBJ2-7; TRBD1 or TRBD2 may be the D gene (6 bases each). CDR3 size: 14 residues. Trimming stripped 5 bases from V and 0 bases from J, with 14 bases between. Germline loops: CDR1 DFQATT, CDR2 SNEGSKA (reference sequence). Here the CDR3 DNA reads TGCAGTGCTGAAGGGGGGAAATACTCCTACGAGCAGTACTTC. Translated: CSAEGGKYSYEQYF.

This clonotype was detected many times. The gene calls are TRBV6-1 and TRBJ2-1; TRBD2 might be the D (7 bases). In germline, CDR1 is MNHNS, CDR2 SASEGT. Deletions cut 8 bases from V and 6 bases from J, with 20 bases between. This CDR3 is built from 15 residues. Written as DNA, the CDR3 is TGTGCCAGCTCCGATCCGCGGGGGCTCAGCAATGAGCAGTTCTTC. Its protein is CASSDPRGLSNEQFF.

This clonotype was observed at least ten times. V and J are TRBV19 and TRBJ1-1; 7 nucleotides match TRBD1. Germline V gene data show CDR1 as LNHDA and CDR2 as SQIVND (reference sequence). V dropped 5 bases and J dropped 2; count of bases not matched to a gene: 11. The CDR3 is 16 amino acids. The CDR3, as DNA: TGTGCCAGTAGTCCCAGGGGGTTGGGGGTTAACACTGAAGCTTTCTTT. It is translated as CASSPRGLGVNTEAFF.

This clonotype was counted many times. J is TRBJ2-3 and V is TRBV28; TRBD2 agrees at 8 bases. This CDR3 is built from 16 residues. Unmatched junction bases numbered 11, after V lost 5 bases and J lost 4 bases. Germline V gene lookup returns CDR1 MDHEN and CDR2 SYDVKM. As DNA, the CDR3 is TGTGCCAGCAGTCCTCCGGCGGGAGGACCCTCAGATACGCAGTATTTT. Its protein is CASSPPAGGPSDTQYF. The complete variable domain, with remaining parts taken from reference TRBV28 and TRBJ2-3, reads DVKVTQSSRYLVKRTGEKVFLECVQDMDHENMFWYRQDPGLGLRLIYFSYDVKMKEKGDIPEGYSVSREKKERFSLILESASTNQTSMYLCASSPPAGGPSDTQYFGPGTRLTVL.

There are many counts of this clonotype. The rearrangement links TRBV6-1 to TRBJ2-1, with no clear D. The germline V gene encodes CDR1 MNHNS and CDR2 SASEGT. The V end was cut by 5 bases, the J end by 7 bases, with 12 bases between. This CDR3 is 13 amino acids long. In DNA, the CDR3 is TGTGCCAGCAGTAGAACCGTAGGTAATGAGCAGTTCTTC. Amino acids: CASSRTVGNEQFF.

A few counts support this clonotype. This rearrangement joins TRBV7-6 to TRBJ1-5; D perhaps matches TRBD1 (5 bases). Germline loops: CDR1 SGHVS, CDR2 FNYEAQ. This CDR3 comprises 15 residues. The V end lost 2 bases, the J end lost 3 bases, and 11 bases lay between the germline ends. CDR3: CASSLYQGYNQPQHF. DNA for the CDR3: TGTGCCAGCAGCTTATACCAGGGTTACAATCAGCCCCAGCATTTT.

This clonotype was detected a few times. The chain recombines TRBV3-1 with TRBJ2-2, with 10 bases identical to TRBD1. The CDR3 loop spans 15 amino acids. Germline V gene data show CDR1 as LGHDT and CDR2 as YNNKEL (reference sequence). V was pared by 10 bases and J by 5 bases, with 10 bases of the junction left unmatched. The CDR3 reads CANPRDRGLTGELFF. The CDR3 DNA sequence: TGTGCCAACCCCCGGGACAGGGGTTTGACCGGGGAGCTGTTTTTT.